These 28 T cell receptor beta chains originate from one sample sequenced in a study of cytomegalovirus exposure and HLA in healthy donors. The PCR contained 60 Vbeta and 13 Jbeta primers. The protocol was immunoSEQ multiplex PCR, while the TCRdb copy is restricted to in-frame clones and leaves out a portion. The sample records some 95,000 clones, 69% being singletons. Input material: PBMCs. These receptors originate from a female donor in good health and CMV-seronegative.

The chain employs TRBV7-9 and TRBJ2-7; 8 bases are shared with TRBD1. J gave up 1 base and V 5 bases, and 4 bases lay outside the gene matches. Germline CDR1 is SEHNR and CDR2 is FQNEAQ (reference sequence). This CDR3 has 14 amino acids. The CDR3 spells CASSQQGASYEQYF. The CDR3 region has the DNA TGTGCCAGCAGCCAGCAGGGGGCTTCCTACGAGCAGTACTTC.

The genes are TRBV19 and TRBJ1-1; 11 bases are shared with TRBD1. Germline V lookup: CDR1 LNHDA, CDR2 SQIVND (reference sequence). V was clipped by 6 bases and J by 2 bases; unmatched bases: 11. The CDR3 spans 17 residues. CDR3 sequence: CASSSAGTGGYNTEAFF. CDR3 bases: TGTGCCAGTAGCTCCGCCGGGACAGGGGGTTATAACACTGAAGCTTTCTTT.

The J gene is TRBJ2-5, the V gene TRBV2; 9 positions match TRBD2. The trim removed 3 bases at V and 5 bases at J, leaving 19 bases unmatched. CDR3 size: 19 residues. CDR1 and CDR2 (germline): SNHLY, FYNNEI. The CDR3 DNA reads TGTGCCAGCAGTGAGGGTCTAGCGGGATACATCCGGGGGGATGAGACCCAGTACTTC. Translating it yields CASSEGLAGYIRGDETQYF.

J is TRBJ2-2 and V is TRBV19; perhaps TRBD2 as D (6 bases). Trimming removed 7 bases at V and 4 bases at J, with 16 bases between. CDR3 length: 15 amino acids. Germline CDR1 reads LNHDA; CDR2 reads SQIVND (reference sequence). Here the CDR3 DNA reads TGTGCCAGTACGGCGGGGTCGAAAATCACCGGGGAGCTGTTTTTT. This sequence encodes CASTAGSKITGELFF.

CDR3 sequence reads: CASSLVGGSSNQPQHF. The DNA for the CDR3 is TGTGCCAGCAGCTTAGTGGGGGGGAGTAGCAATCAGCCCCAGCATTTT. The V call is TRBV11-2, the J call TRBJ1-5, with D perhaps TRBD1 (5 bases). The germline gives CDR1 SGHAT, CDR2 FQNNGV. The CDR3 has 16 amino acids. V was shortened by 1 base and J by 0 bases, with 10 bases between the two germline ends.

The CDR3 protein is CASKGVGISTDTQYF. In DNA form, the CDR3 reads TGTGCCAGTAAGGGGGTTGGGATCAGCACAGATACGCAGTATTTT. The V and J genes are TRBV19 and TRBJ2-3; D possibly corresponds to TRBD1 (6 bases). Germline V gene sequence: CDR1 LNHDA, CDR2 SQIVND (reference sequence). This CDR3 spans 15 amino acids. V lost 7 bases and J lost 0, with 14 bases in between. The entire variable domain, with the rest obtained from reference TRBV19 and TRBJ2-3, is as follows: DGGITQSPKYLFRKEGQNVTLSCEQNLNHDAMYWYRQDPGQGLRLIYYSQIVNDFQKGDIAEGYSVSREKKESFPLTVTSAQKNPTAFYLCASKGVGISTDTQYFGPGTRLTVL.

The rearrangement links TRBV5-8 to TRBJ2-5, with 12 bases that match TRBD2. V lost 1 base and J lost 6; bases outside the gene matches: 7. This CDR3 region has 16 residues. CDR1 is SGHTS, CDR2 YDEGEE, per germline. The chain's CDR3 is CASSLSTSGRRKTQYF. CDR3 nucleotide sequence: TGTGCCAGCAGCTTGTCCACTAGCGGGAGGCGAAAGACCCAGTACTTC.

This clone was seen only a few times. The chain carries TRBV2 and TRBJ1-1; D unresolved. This CDR3 comprises 14 residues. The germline gives CDR1 SNHLY, CDR2 FYNNEI. With 2 bases removed from V and 0 bases from J, the gap between germline ends came to 7 bases. The DNA for the CDR3 is TGTGCCAGCAGTGAATTCAGGTTGAACACTGAAGCTTTCTTT. Its translation is CASSEFRLNTEAFF.

The J gene is TRBJ2-1, the V gene TRBV6-4; 8 nucleotides line up with TRBD2. After removal of 0 bases from V and 6 bases from J, the junction contained 7 bases not matched to a gene. The CDR3 loop spans 16 amino acids. Germline V gene data show CDR1 as MRHNA and CDR2 as SNTAGT. The CDR3 sequence is CASSDSGREEINEQFF. CDR3 sequence (DNA): TGTGCCAGCAGTGACTCGGGGCGGGAGGAGATCAATGAGCAGTTCTTC.

The V and J genes are TRBV4-3 and TRBJ1-5; TRBD1 might be the D (6 bases). V shed 5 bases and J shed 1 base, with 12 bases lying between them. Germline loops: CDR1 LGHNA, CDR2 YSLEER. The CDR3 is 15 residues long. CDR3 sequence: CASSSTGRSNQPQHF. The CDR3 region has the DNA TGCGCCAGCAGCTCGACAGGAAGGAGCAATCAGCCCCAGCATTTT.

This chain links TRBV18 with TRBJ1-1; D is perhaps TRBD1 (5 bases). The CDR3 loop spans 15 amino acids. Germline assignment: CDR1 KGHSH and CDR2 LQKENI. V lost 3 bases and J 3 bases, leaving 14 bases between the germline ends. The CDR3 sequence: CASSPLRVRDTEAFF. In nucleotides, the CDR3 is TGTGCCAGCTCACCCCTCAGGGTTCGTGACACTGAAGCTTTCTTT.

This chain uses TRBV6-6 with TRBJ1-1; no reliable D call. V was clipped by 0 bases and J by 11 bases, with 16 bases between them. CDR3 length equals 14 residues. Germline V lookup: CDR1 MNHNY, CDR2 SVGAGI (reference sequence). The CDR3 loop reads CASSYSYDGSEAFF. The CDR3 nucleotides read TGTGCCAGCAGTTACTCCTATGATGGTTCGGAGGCTTTCTTT.

The chain links TRBV5-6 to TRBJ2-5, with 8 bases that match TRBD1. CDR1 is SGHDT, CDR2 YYEEEE, per germline. The V segment lost 4 bases and the J segment 5 bases; nucleotides outside the gene matches: 7. The CDR3 extends over 14 amino acids. The CDR3 loop reads CASSLDRGGETQYF. CDR3 coding DNA: TGTGCCAGCAGCCTAGACAGGGGTGGGGAGACCCAGTACTTC.

This clone came up a few times. The chain uses TRBV10-3 and TRBJ1-1, with 7 bases fitting TRBD1. The CDR3 runs 13 residues. Germline-derived CDR1 and CDR2 are ENHRY and SYGVKD. V dropped 11 bases and J dropped 3; count of bases not matched to a gene: 9. The CDR3 bases are TGTGCCGTAACGACAGGGTGGGACACTGAAGCTTTCTTT. This encodes CAVTTGWDTEAFF.

V gene TRBV15 combines with J gene TRBJ1-2, with D possibly being TRBD1 (6 bases). CDR3 size: 14 residues. Germline CDR1 reads LNHNV; CDR2 reads YYDKDF (reference sequence). V was clipped by 5 bases and J by 3 bases, with 13 bases between them. The chain's CDR3 is CATSPRGGDYGYTF. In DNA form, the CDR3 reads TGTGCCACCAGCCCCCGCGGGGGCGACTATGGCTACACCTTC.

The sample holds a few counts of this clone. The genes are TRBV10-2 and TRBJ2-5, with D possibly TRBD1 on 6 matching bases. The CDR3 runs to 14 residues. Germline V lookup: CDR1 WSHSY, CDR2 SAAADI. V dropped 3 bases and J dropped 7 bases, with 15 bases sitting between them. This CDR3 reads CASSDHRAGGTQYF. Here the CDR3 DNA reads TGCGCCAGCAGTGACCACAGGGCCGGCGGGACCCAGTACTTC.

This clone was seen a few times. V is TRBV9 and J is TRBJ2-5; tentatively, D is TRBD2 (5 bases). The CDR3 is 14 residues long. Deletions cut 2 bases from V and 0 bases from J, with 8 bases between. Germline CDR1 reads SGDLS; CDR2 reads YYNGEE. The CDR3 here is CASSVTDYQETQYF. The CDR3 DNA is TGTGCCAGCAGCGTCACGGACTACCAAGAGACCCAGTACTTC.

This rearrangement joins TRBV7-2 to TRBJ2-2; TRBD2 matches at 8 bases. CDR3 length: 17 residues. V lost 1 base to trimming and J lost 6 bases; unmatched junction nucleotides: 10. Germline V gene lookup returns CDR1 SGHTA and CDR2 FQGNSA. CDR3 bases: TGTGCCAGCAGCTTAGGCCCCGGGGGGGCCCTCGCCGGGGAGCTGTTTTTT. As protein: CASSLGPGGALAGELFF.

This chain links TRBV4-3 with TRBJ1-5, with D possibly being TRBD1 (6 bases). Germline V gene data show CDR1 as LGHNA and CDR2 as YSLEER. This CDR3 contains 13 residues. The V end was cut by 2 bases, the J end by 11 bases, with 13 bases between. The CDR3 loop is CASSQTLDRTQHF. The CDR3 DNA follows: TGCGCCAGCAGCCAAACCTTGGACAGAACCCAGCATTTT.

The CDR3 loop reads CASSPGGGRSYGYTF. The DNA for the CDR3 is TGTGCCAGCAGCCCCGGGGGTGGACGCTCCTATGGCTACACCTTC. The V and J genes are TRBV7-9 and TRBJ1-2, with D possibly being TRBD1 (5 bases). The germline V gene encodes CDR1 SEHNR and CDR2 FQNEAQ (reference sequence). This CDR3 spans 15 amino acids. V was clipped by 5 bases and J by 4 bases, with 17 bases between them.

The V gene is TRBV7-6, the J gene TRBJ2-2, with 9 nucleotides matching TRBD1. This CDR3 contains 17 residues. Germline V gene data show CDR1 as SGHVS and CDR2 as FNYEAQ. J was trimmed by 1 base and V by 3 bases; bases with no gene match: 6. The CDR3 DNA sequence: TGTGCCAGCAGCTTTTACCAGGGACAGGGGAACACCGGGGAGCTGTTTTTT. Its translation: CASSFYQGQGNTGELFF.

V is TRBV7-9 and J is TRBJ2-5, with D perhaps TRBD1 (6 bases). Germline lookup yields CDR1 SEHNR and CDR2 FQNEAQ (reference sequence). V was cut by 5 bases and J by 2 bases, with 12 bases left in between. The CDR3 runs 14 residues. The DNA for the CDR3 is TGTGCCAGCAGCCTGCAGGGGTATCAAGAGACCCAGTACTTC. It translates to CASSLQGYQETQYF.

V and J are TRBV5-1 and TRBJ2-1; 11 bases agree with TRBD2. The CDR3 consists of 15 residues. Germline loops: CDR1 SGHRS, CDR2 YFSETQ. V lost 4 bases to trimming and J lost 6 bases; unmatched junction nucleotides: 6. CDR3 in DNA: TGCGCCAGCAGCGTACTAGCGGGAGAAAGCAATGAGCAGTTCTTC. As protein: CASSVLAGESNEQFF.

The V call is TRBV5-6, the J call TRBJ1-1; TRBD1 might be the D (5 bases). Trimming took 4 bases from V and 9 from J, leaving 10 bases between them. Per the germline V gene, CDR1 is SGHDT and CDR2 is YYEEEE. The CDR3 loop spans 11 amino acids. The CDR3 is CASSGPGKAFF. The CDR3 nucleotides are TGTGCCAGCAGCGGCCCAGGGAAAGCTTTCTTT.

The V and J genes are TRBV19 and TRBJ2-1; possible D gene TRBD2, 5 bases. V dropped 0 bases and J dropped 4 bases, with 16 bases sitting between them. The germline V gene encodes CDR1 LNHDA and CDR2 SQIVND (reference sequence). The CDR3 consists of 17 residues. CDR3: CASSIEGAVLGYNEQFF. The CDR3 nucleotides are TGTGCCAGTAGTATAGAGGGAGCAGTCCTGGGGTACAATGAGCAGTTCTTC.

This chain links TRBV6-5 with TRBJ2-7; 7 bases fit TRBD2. From germline, CDR1 is MNHEY and CDR2 SVGAGI. The CDR3 is 14 residues long. Trimming cost V 6 bases and J 6 bases; bases outside gene matches: 11. As DNA, the CDR3 is TGTGCCAGCAGGGAGGCCCAGCGGGGAATCGAGCAGTACTTC. This encodes CASREAQRGIEQYF.

The rearrangement links TRBV11-3 to TRBJ1-2; D is undetermined. The CDR3 consists of 12 residues. Germline values: CDR1 SGHNT, CDR2 YENEEA. V was clipped by 3 bases and J by 7 bases, with 9 bases between them. The CDR3 DNA reads as TGTGCCAGCAGCTTCGGGGAATCTGGCTACACCTTC. Its protein is CASSFGESGYTF.

The gene calls are TRBV7-2 and TRBJ2-3; 7 positions agree with TRBD2. The V and J ends lost 0 bases and 1 base, in that order; junction bases with no gene match: 4. The CDR3 is 16 residues long. In germline, CDR1 is SGHTA, CDR2 FQGNSA. DNA of the CDR3: TGTGCCAGCAGCTTAGCGCGGGGGTTGGGCACAGATACGCAGTATTTT. Translated, it gives CASSLARGLGTDTQYF.